The clone carrying this TCR beta chain showed up just a few times. The data stem from a study of identical twins. A single record per CDR3 protein comes from TCRdb applying MiXCR to the 5' RACE reads. The table shows hundreds of thousands of distinct CDR3 sequences, with roughly 20% occurring only once. The CDR3 loop spans 16 amino acids. The germline gives CDR1 LNHNV, CDR2 YYDKDF (reference sequence). Germline trimming cut 9 bases from V and 2 bases from J; bases unmatched to any gene: 10. These same records also appear under a second study, on T cells expressing NK-cell markers. From that report: The study sequenced eight donors, seven HCMV-seropositive and one seronegative. As a fraction of CD8+ T cells, dominant NKG2C+ clonotypes reached about 1.0-8% in 5 to 7 donors. Evidence did not settle whether expanded NKG2C+ T cell clones targeted HCMV.

Source material: PBMCs. This receptor was taken from a young woman in good health. V is TRBV15 and J is TRBJ2-5; 12 bases map to TRBD2. The CDR3 DNA reads as TGTGCCACTAGATCCGGACTAGCGGGGCCGCAAGAGACCCAGTACTTC. It translates to CATRSGLAGPQETQYF.